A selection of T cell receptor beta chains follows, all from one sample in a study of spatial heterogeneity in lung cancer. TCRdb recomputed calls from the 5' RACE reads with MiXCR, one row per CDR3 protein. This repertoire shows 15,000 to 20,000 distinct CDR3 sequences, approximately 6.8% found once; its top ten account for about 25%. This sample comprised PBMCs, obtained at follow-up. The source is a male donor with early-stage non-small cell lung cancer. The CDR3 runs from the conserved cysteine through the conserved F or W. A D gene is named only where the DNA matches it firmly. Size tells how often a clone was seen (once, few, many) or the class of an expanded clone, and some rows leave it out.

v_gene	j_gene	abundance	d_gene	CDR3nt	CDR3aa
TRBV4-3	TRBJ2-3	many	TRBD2	TGCGCCAGCAGCCAATACCCGGGACTAGCGGAGGGGGACACAGATACGCAGTATTTT	CASSQYPGLAEGDTDTQYF
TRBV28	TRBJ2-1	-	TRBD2	TGTGCCAGCAGGAGCGGGAGCGAATCCTACAATGAGCAGTTCTTC	CASRSGSESYNEQFF
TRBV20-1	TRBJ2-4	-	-	TGCAGTGCTAGAGATCTTGCGGACGAGTTACAAAACATTCAGTACTTC	CSARDLADELQNIQYF
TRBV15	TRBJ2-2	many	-	TGTGCCACCAGCCCAACCCTTGTAGCGGAAGGGACCGGGGAGCTGTTTTTT	CATSPTLVAEGTGELFF
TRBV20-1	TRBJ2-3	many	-	TGCAGTGCCTCGAAGCGTCAGGTTCCAGATACGCAGTATTTT	CSASKRQVPDTQYF
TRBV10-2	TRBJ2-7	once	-	TGCGCCAGCAGTGAGTCGTACGGCCTCTACGAGCAGTACTTC	CASSESYGLYEQYF
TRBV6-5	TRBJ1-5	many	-	TGTGCCAGCAGTCTACAGGGATTGGAGCCCCAGCATTTT	CASSLQGLEPQHF
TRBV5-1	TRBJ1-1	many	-	TGCGCCAGCAGCTTGGCTACGTCCAACACTGAAGCTTTCTTT	CASSLATSNTEAFF
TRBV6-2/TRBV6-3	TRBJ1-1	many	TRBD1	TGTGCCAGCAGAAAGACCGGGACAGGGGTCACTGAAGCTTTCTTT	CASRKTGTGVTEAFF
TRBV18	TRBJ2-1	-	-	TGTGCCAGCTCACGTGCCAGCTCCTACAATGAGCAGTTCTTC	CASSRASSYNEQFF
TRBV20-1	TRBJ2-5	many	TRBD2	TGCAGTGCTGGGGGACTAGCGGGAAGCCAAGAGACCCAGTACTTC	CSAGGLAGSQETQYF
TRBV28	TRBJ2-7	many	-	TGTGCCAGCAGTTTACTAAAGGACGAGCAGTACTTC	CASSLLKDEQYF
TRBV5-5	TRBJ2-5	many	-	TGTGCCAGCAGTTATAGGACAGCCCAAGAGACCCAGTACTTC	CASSYRTAQETQYF
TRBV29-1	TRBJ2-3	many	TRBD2	TGCAGCCTGACTAGCGGTACAGATACGCAGTATTTT	CSLTSGTDTQYF
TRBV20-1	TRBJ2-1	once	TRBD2	TGCAGTGCGGGACTAGCGGGAGGGACTTCCTACAATGAGCAGTTCTTC	CSAGLAGGTSYNEQFF
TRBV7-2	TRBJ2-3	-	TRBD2	TGTGCCAGCACCTCCGGGGCTAGCGGGAGGCATACGCAGTATTTT	CASTSGASGRHTQYF
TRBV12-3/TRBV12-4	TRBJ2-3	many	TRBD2	TGTGCCAGCAGCCGCCACCTCGCTAGCGGGGGAGGGGATACGCAGTATTTT	CASSRHLASGGGDTQYF
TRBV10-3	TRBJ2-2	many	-	TGTGCCATCAGTGAGTCTGACGAACGGGAGTCGGACGGGGAGCTGTTTTTT	CAISESDERESDGELFF
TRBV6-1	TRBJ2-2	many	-	TGTGCCAGCAGTGAACGGCTACAGGGATGGGTCACCGGGGAGCTGTTTTTT	CASSERLQGWVTGELFF
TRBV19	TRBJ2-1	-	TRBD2	TGTGCCAGTAGTCCACGGGGAGGGCAGGCGGGAGTCGCTAATGAGCAGTTCTTC	CASSPRGGQAGVANEQFF
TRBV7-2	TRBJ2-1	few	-	TGTGCCAGCAGCGCGAACCGCCGGCTCAATGAGCAGTTCTTC	CASSANRRLNEQFF
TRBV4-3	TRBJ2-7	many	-	TGCGCCAGCAGCCAGGTTGGGTCAGGCGAGCAGTACTTC	CASSQVGSGEQYF
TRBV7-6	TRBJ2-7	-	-	TGTGCCAGCAGCGAAACAGGAATTCCCCCCTACGAGCAGTACTTC	CASSETGIPPYEQYF
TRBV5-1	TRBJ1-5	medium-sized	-	TGCGCCAGCAGCGAACAGGGTTACAATCAGCCCCAGCATTTT	CASSEQGYNQPQHF
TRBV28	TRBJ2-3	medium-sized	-	TGTGCCAGCAGTCGAAGAGGTCTCAGCACAGATACGCAGTATTTT	CASSRRGLSTDTQYF
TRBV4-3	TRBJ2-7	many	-	TGCGCCAGCAGCCAAGATCGGACTAAGGAGCAGTACTTC	CASSQDRTKEQYF
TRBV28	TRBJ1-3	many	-	TGTGCCAGCAGTCTACCCTCCACCAACACCATATATTTT	CASSLPSTNTIYF
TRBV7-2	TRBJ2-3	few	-	TGTGCCAGCATGCCTCAGCCCTCCACGTTCGGGACAGATACGCAGTATTTT	CASMPQPSTFGTDTQYF
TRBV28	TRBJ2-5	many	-	TGTGCCAGGCCCTCGGTCGACCATAAGGGAGAGACCCAGTACTTC	CARPSVDHKGETQYF
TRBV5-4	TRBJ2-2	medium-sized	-	TGTGCCACTTGGGGGGTGAACACCGGGGAGCTGTTTTTT	CATWGVNTGELFF
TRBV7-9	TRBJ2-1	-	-	TGTGCCAGCAGCTTCCTAGGGGGCTGGACTAGAAGGGCCAATGAGCAGTTCTTC	CASSFLGGWTRRANEQFF
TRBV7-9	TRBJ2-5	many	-	TGTGCCAGCAGTCGGGACCCCTCACCAGAGACCCAGTACTTC	CASSRDPSPETQYF
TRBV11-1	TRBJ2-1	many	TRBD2	TGTGCCAGCAGCTTAGGAAGCGGGAGTAGCAATGAGCAGTTCTTC	CASSLGSGSSNEQFF
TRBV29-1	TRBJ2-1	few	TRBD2	TGCAGCGTTAGCGGGGGTACCTACAATGAGCAGTTCTTC	CSVSGGTYNEQFF
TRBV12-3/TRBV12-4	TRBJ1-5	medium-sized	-	TGTGCCAGCAGTTCAGGGATAAATCAGCCCCAGCATTTT	CASSSGINQPQHF
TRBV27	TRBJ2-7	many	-	TGTGCCAGCAGGGGGTTACCTGCCTACGAGCAGTACTTC	CASRGLPAYEQYF